Each of the 13 T cell receptor beta chains below was sequenced from the same sample in a study of cytomegalovirus exposure and HLA in healthy donors. The PCR had 60 Vbeta and 13 Jbeta primers. Sequencing used immunoSEQ multiplex PCR; TCRdb keeps in-frame clones, though not all of them. The table includes approximately 110,000 clones, 74% detected once. Sequencing input: PBMCs. All receptors come from a man over 45 in good health and CMV-seropositive.

This rearrangement joins TRBV10-1 to TRBJ2-7; 9 bases agree with TRBD1. Germline V gives CDR1 WNHNN, CDR2 SYGVQD (reference sequence). V was pared by 4 bases and J by 1 base, with 8 bases of the junction left unmatched. The CDR3 has 16 amino acids. The CDR3 DNA reads TGCGCCAGCAGTGTCATCCCGGGACAGGGTTCCTACGAGCAGTACTTC. Its protein is CASSVIPGQGSYEQYF.

The chain joins TRBV2 to TRBJ2-3; TRBD2 matches at 10 bases. Losses at the gene ends were 5 bases for V and 6 bases for J; bases not matched to a gene: 5. The CDR3 has 14 amino acids. The germline gives CDR1 SNHLY, CDR2 FYNNEI. CDR3 coding DNA: TGTGCCAGCAGTAGCGGGGGGGCCGGGGATACGCAGTATTTT. It yields the protein CASSSGGAGDTQYF.

The J gene is TRBJ2-2, the V gene TRBV6-4; 7 bases are shared with TRBD2. The CDR3 extends over 16 amino acids. CDR1 is MRHNA and CDR2 is SNTAGT in the germline V gene. The trim removed 0 bases at V and 4 bases at J, leaving 5 bases unmatched. CDR3 sequence: CASSDSASGGTGELFF. The CDR3 DNA reads as TGTGCCAGCAGTGACTCTGCTAGCGGCGGCACCGGGGAGCTGTTTTTT.

The chain carries TRBV11-2 and TRBJ1-2; 9 nucleotides align to TRBD1. CDR3 length: 17 amino acids. Germline values: CDR1 SGHAT, CDR2 FQNNGV. V was clipped by 2 bases and J by 1 base; unmatched bases: 8. CDR3 protein: CASSLYLLGQGNYGYTF. The DNA of the CDR3 is TGTGCCAGCAGCTTATATCTCTTGGGACAGGGTAACTATGGCTACACCTTC.

This clone was counted a few times. The V gene is TRBV19, the J gene TRBJ2-1; possible D gene TRBD2, 5 bases. The germline V gene encodes CDR1 LNHDA and CDR2 SQIVND (reference sequence). V was cut by 5 bases and J by 0 bases, with 11 bases left in between. The CDR3 is 15 amino acids. In DNA form, the CDR3 reads TGTGCCAGTAGTGGGAGATCGAGCTCCTACAATGAGCAGTTCTTC. This gives the protein CASSGRSSSYNEQFF.

CDR3 in DNA: TGTGCCAGCAGCCACCGGCGGGCTAACACAGATACGCAGTATTTT. Translating it yields CASSHRRANTDTQYF. This rearrangement joins TRBV7-8 to TRBJ2-3; tentatively, D is TRBD2 (5 bases). Germline V gene data show CDR1 as SGHVS and CDR2 as FQNEAQ. V was shortened by 5 bases and J by 2 bases, with 14 bases between the two germline ends. The CDR3 is made up of 15 amino acids.

Only a few counts were recorded for this clone. The genes are TRBV7-2 and TRBJ2-5; a weak D match, TRBD2 (6 bases). Trimming shortened V by 1 base and J by 7 bases, and 13 bases separated the two germline ends. CDR3 length: 14 residues. Germline V CDR1 and CDR2: SGHTA, FQGNSA. DNA for the CDR3: TGTGCCAGCAGCTTAGGGGGACTGACATGGACCCAGTACTTC. As protein: CASSLGGLTWTQYF.

The rearrangement joins TRBV10-1 to TRBJ2-5, with D perhaps TRBD1 (6 bases). The V gene lost 0 bases and the J gene lost 5 bases, with 10 bases spanning the gap. The CDR3 has 14 amino acids. Germline V CDR1 and CDR2: WNHNN, SYGVQD (reference sequence). The CDR3 nucleotides are TGCGCCAGCAGTGAGTCAGACAGGAGGGAGACCCAGTACTTC. Its protein is CASSESDRRETQYF.

The chain has TRBV10-3 and TRBJ2-7; D is unclear. In germline, CDR1 is ENHRY, CDR2 SYGVKD. CDR3 length equals 12 residues. V was pared by 11 bases and J by 6 bases, with 17 bases between. The CDR3 bases are TGTGCCGTACAGAGCCTTATCGCCGAGCAGTACTTC. Translating gives CAVQSLIAEQYF.

The V call is TRBV30, the J call TRBJ2-7, with TRBD2 as a possible D gene (6 bases). This CDR3 has 16 residues. V lost 4 bases and J lost 9, with 28 bases in between. Per the germline V gene, CDR1 is GTSNPN and CDR2 is SVGIG (reference sequence). The CDR3 sequence is CAWTQLIGREQTGQYF. The CDR3 region has the DNA TGTGCCTGGACCCAGTTGATAGGCCGGGAGCAAACCGGGCAGTACTTC.

The chain's CDR3 is CASSFTSQVGELFF. The CDR3 region has the DNA TGCGCCAGCAGCTTCACTAGTCAGGTCGGGGAGCTGTTTTTT. This chain uses TRBV5-1 with TRBJ2-2; tentatively, D is TRBD2 (5 bases). CDR3 length: 14 amino acids. V was clipped by 2 bases and J by 7 bases, with 12 bases between them. Germline V gives CDR1 SGHRS, CDR2 YFSETQ.

V gene TRBV9 combines with J gene TRBJ2-7; 7 bases line up with TRBD1. This CDR3 is built from 14 residues. Germline CDR1 is SGDLS and CDR2 is YYNGEE. J lost 2 bases, V lost 3 bases, and 5 bases had no gene match. The DNA for the CDR3 is TGTGCCAGCAGCGCAACCGGGACAGCCTACGAGCAGTACTTC. It yields the protein CASSATGTAYEQYF. The entire variable domain, with the rest obtained from reference TRBV9 and TRBJ2-7, is as follows: DSGVTQTPKHLITATGQRVTLRCSPRSGDLSVYWYQQSLDQGLQFLIQYYNGEERAKGNILERFSAQQFPDLHSELNLSSLELGDSALYFCASSATGTAYEQYFGPGTRLTVT.

The chain combines TRBV11-3 with TRBJ1-1; TRBD1 is a possible D gene (5 bases). This CDR3 spans 15 amino acids. CDR1 and CDR2 from the germline V gene are SGHNT and YENEEA. The V end lost 1 base, the J end lost 2 bases, and 11 bases lay between the germline ends. CDR3 amino acids: CASSLGPGPNTEAFF. CDR3 nucleotide sequence: TGTGCCAGCAGCTTAGGTCCAGGGCCCAACACTGAAGCTTTCTTT.